Below, one T cell receptor beta chain is given with its context. This entry is derived from a study of blood T cell repertoires in COVID-19. Overall study: Specimens from acute and convalescent COVID-19 originated in the United States, Italy and Spain. PBMCs, B-cell-depleted T cells, or T cells provided the cDNA or gDNA that made up the material.

The germline V gene has CDR1 LGHNA and CDR2 YSLEER. The V gene end was trimmed by 4 bases and the J gene end by 6 bases; junction bases not matched to a gene: 10. The CDR3 totals 18 residues. As handled by the study authors: The assay estimated nucleated cells by amplifying reference gene primers. Produced via immunoSEQ multiplex PCR; TCRdb's table is partial and in-frame only. That table furnishes V, J and clone size, whereas the DNA furnished D and trimming. The sample shows a few hundred thousand clones, around 83% of them seen only once. This TCR came from a man in his forties who had recovered from COVID-19. The sample comprised peripheral blood. The chain links TRBV4-3 to TRBJ2-1, with TRBD2 identical over 15 bases. CDR3: CASSRGGLAGGSGNEQFF. Written as DNA, the CDR3 is TGCGCCAGCAGCCGGGGAGGACTAGCGGGAGGGTCGGGCAATGAGCAGTTCTTC.